Following are 4 T cell receptor beta chains from one sample sequenced in a study of blood T cell repertoires in COVID-19. Clones were read by immunoSEQ multiplex PCR, and TCRdb kept only the in-frame ones, dropping some. The sample yields around 300,000 clones, roughly 87% seen once. The sequenced sample was PBMCs or T cells enriched from blood (not recorded which). Source of these receptors: a woman aged 25 to 45 who had recovered from COVID-19.

This chain joins TRBV4-2 and TRBJ2-3, with 11 bases that match TRBD2. This CDR3 contains 17 residues. CDR1 LGHNA and CDR2 YNFKEQ come from the germline V gene. The trim removed 1 base at V and 4 bases at J, leaving 7 bases unmatched. DNA of the CDR3: TGTGCCAGCAGCCAAGTCGGGGAGGGACTAGCGGCAGATACGCAGTATTTT. Translated: CASSQVGEGLAADTQYF.

Only one count was recorded for this clone. V gene TRBV7-9 combines with J gene TRBJ1-1; D unclear. Trimming removed 6 bases at V and 4 bases at J, with 15 bases between. This CDR3 contains 14 residues. Germline CDR1 SEHNR, CDR2 FQNEAQ (reference sequence). The CDR3 DNA follows: TGTGCCAGCAGGATGCGTCAGGTGAGCACTGAAGCTTTCTTT. This encodes CASRMRQVSTEAFF.

The chain joins TRBV5-8 to TRBJ1-2; TRBD1 is a possible D gene (6 bases). Trimming shortened V by 2 bases and J by 8 bases, and 16 bases separated the two germline ends. There are 14 residues in the CDR3. Germline assignment: CDR1 SGHTS and CDR2 YDEGEE. The CDR3: CASSFWLQGRGYTF. The CDR3 region has the DNA TGTGCCAGCAGCTTTTGGCTGCAGGGGCGAGGCTACACCTTC.

The chain employs TRBV2 and TRBJ1-5; 7 bases line up with TRBD1. Germline CDR1 is SNHLY and CDR2 is FYNNEI. This CDR3 comprises 13 residues. V lost 5 bases to trimming and J lost 4 bases; unmatched junction nucleotides: 2. The CDR3 here is CASSRDRNQPQHF. The CDR3 DNA is TGTGCCAGCAGTAGGGACAGAAATCAGCCCCAGCATTTT.